Below, 32 T cell receptor beta chains from the same sample are listed, as sequenced in a study of T-cell memory formation after mild COVID-19. TCRdb redid the calling of the 5' RACE reads with MiXCR, one entry per CDR3 protein. This table has under 650,000 distinct CDR3 sequences, roughly 18% appearing once. Sample: PBMCs or a T cell subset sorted from them (not recorded which). The receptors stem from an adult woman who had mild COVID-19 (a few samples of this study predate the infection). Cell type and time point are not known.

This clonotype was detected many times. This chain uses TRBV6-2 or TRBV6-3 with TRBJ1-2; D is undetermined. Trimming took off 6 bases at V and 4 bases at J, with 12 bases between the two ends. This CDR3 has 13 residues. Germline assignment: CDR1 MNHEY and CDR2 SVGEGT. DNA of the CDR3: TGTGCCAGCAGCGAATGGCAGATCTATGGCTACACCTTC. Translation gives CASSEWQIYGYTF.

There are a few counts of this clonotype. J is TRBJ2-7 and V is TRBV10-3; 7 bases are a match to TRBD2. This CDR3 spans 16 amino acids. V lost 8 bases to trimming and J lost 3 bases; unmatched junction nucleotides: 16. Germline CDR1 reads ENHRY; CDR2 reads SYGVKD. CDR3 sequence: CAIAGGDYTNRYEQYF. CDR3 DNA: TGTGCCATCGCCGGCGGGGACTACACAAACCGCTACGAGCAGTACTTC.

The rearrangement uses TRBV25-1 and TRBJ1-6; D perhaps matches TRBD1 (6 bases). The germline V and J ends were trimmed by 7 bases and 10 bases, with 11 bases remaining between them. In germline, CDR1 is MGHDK, CDR2 SYGVNS. The CDR3 contains 12 residues. The CDR3 is CASTRGRSPLHF. CDR3 coding DNA: TGTGCCAGCACTCGGGGGCGGTCACCCCTCCACTTT.

The V call is TRBV18, the J call TRBJ1-1, with TRBD1 matching 7 bases. Losses at the gene ends were 6 bases for V and 3 bases for J; bases not matched to a gene: 7. CDR3 length: 14 residues. The germline V gene has CDR1 KGHSH and CDR2 LQKENI. The CDR3, as DNA: TGTGCCAGCTCCCCCCTCACAGGGGACACTGAAGCTTTCTTT. It translates to CASSPLTGDTEAFF.

The chain couples TRBV6-2 or TRBV6-3 to TRBJ1-1; D call uncertain. The CDR3 is 15 residues long. The V end lost 0 bases, the J end lost 0 bases, and 8 bases lay between the germline ends. CDR1 is MNHEY and CDR2 is SVGEGT in the germline V gene. In DNA form, the CDR3 reads TGTGCCAGCAGTTACTCATTGAGCATGAACACTGAAGCTTTCTTT. Amino acids: CASSYSLSMNTEAFF.

This clonotype was found a few times. The rearrangement uses TRBV7-6 and TRBJ2-1; 8 bases line up with TRBD2. Germline V gene sequence: CDR1 SGHVS, CDR2 FNYEAQ. V shed 5 bases, J shed 6 bases, and the junction held 12 bases outside the gene matches. CDR3 length: 16 amino acids. The CDR3 protein is CASSPPTAGEFNEQFF. The CDR3 nucleotides are TGTGCCAGCAGCCCGCCAACAGCGGGAGAGTTCAATGAGCAGTTCTTC.

The chain joins TRBV12-3 or TRBV12-4 to TRBJ2-2; the match to TRBD2 covers 10 bases. The CDR3 loop spans 17 amino acids. The V and J ends lost 3 bases and 6 bases, in that order; junction bases with no gene match: 10. DNA of the CDR3: TGTGCCAGCAGTTTTTTCTTACTAGCGGGGCTCTCCGGGGAGCTGTTTTTT. Amino acids: CASSFFLLAGLSGELFF.

This clonotype was recorded a few times. The chain carries TRBV28 and TRBJ2-7, with 9 bases aligning to TRBD1. V lost 6 bases to trimming and J lost 6 bases; unmatched junction nucleotides: 12. Germline CDR1 MDHEN, CDR2 SYDVKM. The CDR3 sequence is 15 residues long. CDR3 amino acids: CASRNRDRVRSEQYF. The CDR3 region has the DNA TGTGCCAGCAGGAACCGGGACAGGGTTAGGAGCGAGCAGTACTTC.

This chain joins TRBV18 and TRBJ1-1; D is unresolved. Germline CDR1 is KGHSH and CDR2 is LQKENI. The CDR3 extends over 12 amino acids. The V gene lost 6 bases and the J gene lost 3 bases, with 8 bases spanning the gap. Here the CDR3 DNA reads TGTGCCAGCTCGCAGTACTACACTGAAGCTTTCTTT. Its protein product is CASSQYYTEAFF.

This clonotype was seen many times. The CDR3 DNA reads as TGCAGCGTTCTCGAGAGTGAGCAGTTCTTC. This codes for CSVLESEQFF. This rearrangement joins TRBV29-1 to TRBJ2-1; D is uncertain. CDR1 and CDR2 from the germline V gene are SQVTM and ANQGSEA. V dropped 5 bases and J dropped 9 bases, with 8 bases sitting between them. The CDR3 consists of 10 residues.

This clonotype has a count of ten or more. This chain links TRBV24-1 with TRBJ2-2; the match to TRBD1 covers 7 bases. Germline assignment: CDR1 KGHDR and CDR2 SFDVKD. There are 17 residues in the CDR3. J gave up 4 bases and V 6 bases, and 13 bases lay outside the gene matches. CDR3 loop: CATSSSRGGHSTGELFF. DNA of the CDR3: TGTGCCACCAGTTCCTCGAGAGGGGGCCATAGCACCGGGGAGCTGTTTTTT.

This clonotype was seen a handful of times. The J gene is TRBJ2-7, the V gene TRBV29-1; maybe TRBD1 (6 bases). Germline V CDR1 and CDR2: SQVTM, ANQGSEA. The CDR3 consists of 13 residues. V was shortened by 7 bases and J by 1 base, with 14 bases between the two germline ends. CDR3 residues: CSANGQTSYEQYF. CDR3 sequence (DNA): TGCAGCGCGAATGGACAGACTTCCTACGAGCAGTACTTC.

This clonotype was picked up a small number of times. The chain has TRBV6-5 and TRBJ2-2, with unresolved D. The CDR3 contains 11 residues. V was clipped by 6 bases and J by 6 bases, with 5 bases between them. CDR1 MNHEY and CDR2 SVGAGI come from the germline V gene. The CDR3 protein is CASRVAGELFF. The CDR3 coding sequence is TGTGCCAGCAGGGTGGCCGGGGAGCTGTTTTTT.

The chain recombines TRBV5-1 with TRBJ2-7, with TRBD1 identical over 7 bases. This CDR3 region has 15 residues. The junction had 5 bases not matched to a gene; V was cut back by 2 bases and J by 0 bases. CDR1 SGHRS and CDR2 YFSETQ come from the germline V gene. CDR3 sequence (DNA): TGCGCCAGCAGCTTTACGACAGGGAGCTCCTACGAGCAGTACTTC. Translating gives CASSFTTGSSYEQYF.

V usage is TRBV12-3 or TRBV12-4 and J usage is TRBJ1-2, with D maybe TRBD1 (6 bases). The V end was cut by 6 bases, the J end by 8 bases, with 28 bases between. The CDR3 is made up of 17 amino acids. The CDR3 reads CASSLQSGWTDGSGYTF. The CDR3 DNA reads as TGTGCCAGCAGCCTACAGTCGGGTTGGACAGATGGAAGCGGCTACACCTTC.

This clonotype was detected a few times. The junction departs from germline at one end; a sequencing error may be responsible. The genes are TRBV30 and TRBJ2-1, with D possibly being TRBD1 or TRBD2 (5 bases each). Germline V gives CDR1 GTSNPN, CDR2 SVGIG (reference sequence). The length of the CDR3 is 10 residues. The CDR3 loop reads CAYGEALGTF. DNA of the CDR3: TGTGCTTATGGAGAGGCCTTAGGGACCTTC.

This clonotype turned up a few times. The chain joins TRBV11-2 to TRBJ2-1; D call uncertain. V was pared by 1 base and J by 5 bases, with 12 bases between. The CDR3 is made up of 15 amino acids. The germline V gene encodes CDR1 SGHAT and CDR2 FQNNGV. In DNA, the CDR3 is TGTGCCAGCAGCTTAGTGTACGTCCGTAACAATGAGCAGTTCTTC. Protein sequence: CASSLVYVRNNEQFF.

This clonotype appeared many times. This chain links TRBV5-1 with TRBJ2-5, with D tentatively TRBD1 or TRBD2 (5 bases each). V dropped 4 bases and J dropped 0 bases, with 13 bases sitting between them. This CDR3 has 15 residues. Germline assignment: CDR1 SGHRS and CDR2 YFSETQ. The CDR3 here is CASSPGPGNQETQYF. The CDR3 nucleotides are TGCGCCAGCAGCCCGGGACCAGGAAACCAAGAGACCCAGTACTTC.

This clonotype was observed a few times. This chain joins TRBV12-3 or TRBV12-4 and TRBJ2-3, with D hard to call. V gave up 5 bases and J gave up 5 bases, with 14 bases separating them. There are 14 residues in the CDR3. The CDR3 region has the DNA TGTGCCAGCAGTCCGGACGTAGGTTTAGATACGCAGTATTTT. This encodes CASSPDVGLDTQYF.

The CDR3 nucleotides read TGTGCCAGCAGCGGTCGTACCAGCGGGAGTTCTGAGTGGGTCAATGAGCAGTTCTTC. It translates to CASSGRTSGSSEWVNEQFF. The rearrangement uses TRBV12-3 or TRBV12-4 and TRBJ2-1; 8 bases agree with TRBD2. Trimming removed 6 bases from V and 6 bases from J; junction bases left unmatched: 22. The CDR3 spans 19 residues.

This clonotype was counted at least ten times. The DNA for the CDR3 is TGTGCCAGCAGCTTAGGGGACACCGGGGAGCTGTTTTTT. Translated, it gives CASSLGDTGELFF. The genes are TRBV7-3 and TRBJ2-2; no reliable D call. Trimming removed 2 bases from V and 3 bases from J, with 4 bases in between. The germline CDR1 and CDR2 sequences are SGHTA and FQGTGA. The CDR3 is made up of 13 amino acids.

This clonotype was picked up a small number of times. The V call is TRBV7-2, the J call TRBJ2-3, with D unclear. The CDR3 runs to 15 residues. The germline gives CDR1 SGHTA, CDR2 FQGNSA. Trimming pared 2 bases from V and 5 bases from J, leaving 14 bases between. CDR3 sequence: CASSLLPGVEDTQYF. In DNA form, the CDR3 reads TGTGCCAGCAGCTTACTACCTGGGGTAGAAGATACGCAGTATTTT.

The chain uses TRBV18 and TRBJ1-4, with D possibly matching TRBD1 (6 bases). The CDR3 is made up of 16 amino acids. V was shortened by 1 base and J by 5 bases, with 14 bases between the two germline ends. Germline-derived CDR1 and CDR2 are KGHSH and LQKENI. The CDR3 sequence is CASSPRTGASNEKLFF. The DNA of the CDR3 is TGTGCCAGCTCACCACGTACGGGGGCATCGAATGAAAAACTGTTTTTT.

This clonotype showed up just a few times. This chain joins TRBV19 and TRBJ1-1; tentative D call: TRBD1 (5 bases). CDR1 and CDR2 (germline): LNHDA, SQIVND (reference sequence). The CDR3 covers 14 residues. Trimming cost V 5 bases and J 11 bases, with 21 bases left between them. The CDR3 loop is CASSLLPGRQMAFF. The CDR3, as DNA: TGTGCCAGTAGTCTTCTTCCGGGACGCCAAATGGCTTTCTTT. The whole variable domain, remainder taken from reference TRBV19 and TRBJ1-1, is DGGITQSPKYLFRKEGQNVTLSCEQNLNHDAMYWYRQDPGQGLRLIYYSQIVNDFQKGDIAEGYSVSREKKESFPLTVTSAQKNPTAFYLCASSLLPGRQMAFFGQGTRLTVV.

This clonotype was observed a few times. The chain carries TRBV28 and TRBJ1-2; perhaps TRBD1 as D (6 bases). Germline-derived CDR1 and CDR2 are MDHEN and SYDVKM. CDR3 size: 13 residues. V was cut by 4 bases and J by 3 bases, with 9 bases left in between. The CDR3 sequence is CASSSPGDYGYTF. The CDR3 DNA follows: TGTGCCAGCAGTTCCCCAGGGGACTATGGCTACACCTTC.

The chain employs TRBV2 and TRBJ1-1; 9 bases match TRBD1. The germline gives CDR1 SNHLY, CDR2 FYNNEI. The CDR3 is 14 amino acids. V was clipped by 4 bases and J by 1 base; unmatched bases: 1. Written as DNA, the CDR3 is TGTGCCAGCAGTGTACAGGGGGCGAACACTGAAGCTTTCTTT. Residues: CASSVQGANTEAFF.

This clonotype appeared a few times. The rearrangement uses TRBV11-2 and TRBJ2-3; 8 positions match TRBD2. The CDR3 loop spans 15 amino acids. Germline CDR1 and CDR2: SGHAT and FQNNGV. With 3 bases clipped from V and 1 base from J, the junction kept 3 bases outside the gene matches. This CDR3 reads CASSFQLAGTDTQYF. The CDR3 DNA reads TGTGCCAGCAGCTTTCAACTAGCGGGCACAGATACGCAGTATTTT.

This clonotype was seen ten or more times. The chain joins TRBV11-2 to TRBJ2-1, with 7 bases lining up with TRBD1. The CDR3 totals 17 residues. From germline, CDR1 is SGHAT and CDR2 FQNNGV. V dropped 2 bases and J dropped 2; count of bases not matched to a gene: 9. The chain's CDR3 is CASSLLGQTIPYNEQFF. In DNA, the CDR3 is TGTGCCAGCAGCTTACTGGGACAGACGATACCCTACAATGAGCAGTTCTTC.

V gene TRBV30 combines with J gene TRBJ2-3, with D possibly matching TRBD1 (6 bases). V was cut by 5 bases and J by 0 bases, with 6 bases left in between. CDR1 GTSNPN and CDR2 SVGIG come from the germline V gene (reference sequence). The CDR3 is made up of 12 amino acids. CDR3 amino acids: CAWGQSTDTQYF. The CDR3 nucleotides read TGTGCCTGGGGACAGAGCACAGATACGCAGTATTTT.

The chain joins TRBV5-1 to TRBJ2-6, with D uncertain. V lost 1 base and J 0 bases, leaving 8 bases between the germline ends. The germline gives CDR1 SGHRS, CDR2 YFSETQ. The CDR3 contains 16 residues. The CDR3 loop reads CASSLLTSSGANVLTF. CDR3 coding DNA: TGCGCCAGCAGCTTGTTAACGAGCTCTGGGGCCAACGTCCTGACTTTC. Full variable domain (rest looked up from reference TRBV5-1 and TRBJ2-6): KAGVTQTPRYLIKTRGQQVTLSCSPISGHRSVSWYQQTPGQGLQFLFEYFSETQRNKGNFPGRFSGRQFSNSRSEMNVSTLELGDSALYLCASSLLTSSGANVLTFGAGSRLTVL.

The J gene is TRBJ2-5, the V gene TRBV25-1, with unresolved D. Germline V gene sequence: CDR1 MGHDK, CDR2 SYGVNS. This CDR3 is 13 amino acids long. V was cut by 0 bases and J by 6 bases, with 8 bases left in between. The CDR3 sequence: CASSEYVGKTQYF. The CDR3 nucleotides are TGTGCCAGCAGTGAATATGTCGGAAAGACCCAGTACTTC.

This clonotype was counted between two and nine times. The chain employs TRBV28 and TRBJ2-3; tentatively, D is TRBD2 (6 bases). CDR3 size: 14 residues. Germline assignment: CDR1 MDHEN and CDR2 SYDVKM. V was shortened by 6 bases and J by 3 bases, with 13 bases between the two germline ends. The DNA of the CDR3 is TGTGCCAGCAGCCCGGGCGGGGTTACAGATACGCAGTATTTT. It yields the protein CASSPGGVTDTQYF.